Here is one T cell receptor (beta chain) with its context. This CDR3 has 18 residues. In germline, CDR1 is LGHNA, CDR2 YSLEER. After removal of 0 bases from V and 6 bases from J, the junction contained 14 bases not matched to a gene. How the authors handled the data: Amplification from reference gene primers served as the basis for estimated nucleated cell counts. Sequencing used immunoSEQ multiplex PCR; TCRdb keeps in-frame clones, though not all of them. V, J and clone size reflect that table, while D and trimming were determined from the DNA. The sample yields around 300,000 clones, approximately 88% seen once. These data come from a study of blood T cell repertoires in COVID-19.

V is TRBV4-3 and J is TRBJ2-1; 7 bases map to TRBD2. The sequenced sample consisted of peripheral blood. The TCR originated in a woman aged 25-40 years with COVID-19, enrolled during active disease. The CDR3 sequence: CASSQDGSQGSGVNEQFF. As DNA, the CDR3 is TGCGCCAGCAGCCAAGATGGGTCCCAAGGGAGCGGGGTCAATGAGCAGTTCTTC.